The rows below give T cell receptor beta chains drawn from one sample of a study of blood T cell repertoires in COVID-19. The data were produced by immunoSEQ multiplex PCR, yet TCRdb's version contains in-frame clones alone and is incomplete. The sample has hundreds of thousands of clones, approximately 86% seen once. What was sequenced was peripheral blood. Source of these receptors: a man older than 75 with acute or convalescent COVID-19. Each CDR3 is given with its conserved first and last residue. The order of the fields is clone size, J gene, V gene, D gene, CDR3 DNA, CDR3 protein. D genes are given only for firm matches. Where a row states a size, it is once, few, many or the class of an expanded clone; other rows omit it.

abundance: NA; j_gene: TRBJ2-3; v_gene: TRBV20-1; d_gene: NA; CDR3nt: TGCAGTGCTAGTGAATGGGAGGTCACAGATACGCAGTATTTT; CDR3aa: CSASEWEVTDTQYF
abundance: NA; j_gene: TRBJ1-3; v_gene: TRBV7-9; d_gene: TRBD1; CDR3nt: TGTGCCAGCAGTCTTCGGGACAGGGTATCTGGAAACACCATATATTTT; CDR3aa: CASSLRDRVSGNTIYF
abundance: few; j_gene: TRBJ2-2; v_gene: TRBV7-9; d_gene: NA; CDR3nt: TGTGCCAGCCACAGGAGAAACACCGGGGAGCTGTTTTTT; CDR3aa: CASHRRNTGELFF
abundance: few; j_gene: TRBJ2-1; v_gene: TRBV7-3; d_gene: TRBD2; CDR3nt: TGTGCCAGCAGCTACCCGGGACTAGCGGGAAATGAGCAGTTCTTC; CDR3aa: CASSYPGLAGNEQFF
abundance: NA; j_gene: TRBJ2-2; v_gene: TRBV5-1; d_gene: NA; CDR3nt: TGCGCCAGCAGCTTGACAGTGAAGAACACCGGGGAGCTGTTTTTT; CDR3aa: CASSLTVKNTGELFF
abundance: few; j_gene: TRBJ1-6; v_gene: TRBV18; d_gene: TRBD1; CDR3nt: TGTGCCAGCTCGGGGGACAGAGATAATTCACCCCTCCACTTT; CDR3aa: CASSGDRDNSPLHF
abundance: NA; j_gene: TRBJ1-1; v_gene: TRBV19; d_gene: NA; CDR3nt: TGTGCCAGTAGTATAGACAGGGAGAACACTGAAGCTTTCTTT; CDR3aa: CASSIDRENTEAFF
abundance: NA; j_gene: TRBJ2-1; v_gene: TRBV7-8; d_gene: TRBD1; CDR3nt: TGTGCCAGCAGCAAGACAGGGGACTCCTACAATGAGCAGTTCTTC; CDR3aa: CASSKTGDSYNEQFF
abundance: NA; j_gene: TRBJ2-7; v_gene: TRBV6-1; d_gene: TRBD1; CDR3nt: TGTGCCAGCAGTTCTCCGGGACAGAGCTCCTACGAGCAGTACTTC; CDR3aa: CASSSPGQSSYEQYF
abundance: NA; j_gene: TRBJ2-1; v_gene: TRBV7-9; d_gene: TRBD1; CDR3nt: TGTGCCAGCAGCTCAGACAGGGAAGACTACAATGAGCAGTTCTTC; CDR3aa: CASSSDREDYNEQFF
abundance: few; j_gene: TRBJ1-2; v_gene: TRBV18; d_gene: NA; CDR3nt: TGTGCCAGCTCACGAACAGACAGTGGCTATGGCTACACCTTC; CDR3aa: CASSRTDSGYGYTF
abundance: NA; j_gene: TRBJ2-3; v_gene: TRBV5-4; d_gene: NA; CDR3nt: TGTGCCAGCAGCGATGGCTCCGGGACTAGCACAGATACGCAGTATTTT; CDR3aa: CASSDGSGTSTDTQYF
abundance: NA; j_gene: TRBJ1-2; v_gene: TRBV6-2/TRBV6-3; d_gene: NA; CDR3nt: TGTGCCAGCAGTTACCCCAGCTATGGCTACACCTTC; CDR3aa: CASSYPSYGYTF
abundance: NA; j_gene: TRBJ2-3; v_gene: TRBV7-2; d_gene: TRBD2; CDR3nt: TGTGCCAGCAGCTTGACTAGCGGGAGGCCAGATACGCAGTATTTT; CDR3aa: CASSLTSGRPDTQYF
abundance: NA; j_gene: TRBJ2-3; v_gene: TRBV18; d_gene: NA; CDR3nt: TGTGCCAGCTCACCAGAGTTTGCGACAGATACGCAGTATTTT; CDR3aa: CASSPEFATDTQYF
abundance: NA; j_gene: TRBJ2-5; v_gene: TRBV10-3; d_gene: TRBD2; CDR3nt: TGTGCCATCAGTGCGTCGGGGGGCCAAGAGACCCAGTACTTC; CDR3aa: CAISASGGQETQYF
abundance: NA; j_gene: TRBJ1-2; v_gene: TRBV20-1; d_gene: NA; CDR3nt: TGCAGTGCTAGTTCCAGCTATGGCTACACCTTC; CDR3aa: CSASSSYGYTF
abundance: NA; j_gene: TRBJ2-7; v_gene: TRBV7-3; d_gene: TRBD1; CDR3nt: TGTGCCAGCAGCTCAGGTCGGACAGGACCTAACGAGCAGTACTTC; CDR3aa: CASSSGRTGPNEQYF
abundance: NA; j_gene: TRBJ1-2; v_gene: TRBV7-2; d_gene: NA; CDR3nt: TGTGCCAGCAGCTCGCCCACGGGAAGCGGCTACACCTTC; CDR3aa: CASSSPTGSGYTF
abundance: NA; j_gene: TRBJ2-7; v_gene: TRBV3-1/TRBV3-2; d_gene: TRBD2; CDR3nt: TGTGCCAGCAGCCAAGGAGCGGGAGGAGGCTACGAGCAGTACTTC; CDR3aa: CASSQGAGGGYEQYF
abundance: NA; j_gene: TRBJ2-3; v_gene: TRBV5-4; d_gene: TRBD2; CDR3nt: TGTGCCAGCAGCCGGCCTTCTAGCGGGATGAGTAGCACAGATACGCAGTATTTT; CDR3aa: CASSRPSSGMSSTDTQYF
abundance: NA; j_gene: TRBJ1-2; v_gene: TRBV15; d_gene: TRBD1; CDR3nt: TGTGCCACCAGCAGGGCTGGGACAGGCAACTATGGCTACACCTTC; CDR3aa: CATSRAGTGNYGYTF
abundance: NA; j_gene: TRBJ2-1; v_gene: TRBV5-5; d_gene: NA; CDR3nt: TGTGCCAGCAGCTTGGCTCTAGGGAGCATCAATGAGCAGTTCTTC; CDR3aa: CASSLALGSINEQFF
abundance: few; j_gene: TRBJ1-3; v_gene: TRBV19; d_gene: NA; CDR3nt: TGTGCCAGTAGCGTACAGGTACTGTCTGGAAACACCATATATTTT; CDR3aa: CASSVQVLSGNTIYF
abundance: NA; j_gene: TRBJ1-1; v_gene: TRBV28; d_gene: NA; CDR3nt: TGTGCCGCAGGATCGAACACTGAAGCTTTCTTT; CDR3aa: CAAGSNTEAFF
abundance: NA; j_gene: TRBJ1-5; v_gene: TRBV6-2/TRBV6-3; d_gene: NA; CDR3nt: TGTGCCAGCAGTTACAGGGGATCGGCTAGCAATCAGCCCCAGCATTTT; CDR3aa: CASSYRGSASNQPQHF
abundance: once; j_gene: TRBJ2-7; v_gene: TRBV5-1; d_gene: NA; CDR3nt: TGCGCCAGCAGCTGGGGGACGGAGGGCGAGCAGTACTTC; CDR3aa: CASSWGTEGEQYF
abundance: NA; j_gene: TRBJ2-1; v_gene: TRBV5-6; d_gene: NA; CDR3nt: TGTGCCAGCAGCCTACGGAGACAGCGACATACAATGAGTGCGCAGTTCTTC; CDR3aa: CASSLRRQRHTMSAQFF
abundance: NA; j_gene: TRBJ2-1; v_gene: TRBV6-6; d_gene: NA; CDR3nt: TGTGCCAGCAGTCTCGACGGACAGAGCTCCTACAATGAGCAGTTCTTC; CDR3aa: CASSLDGQSSYNEQFF
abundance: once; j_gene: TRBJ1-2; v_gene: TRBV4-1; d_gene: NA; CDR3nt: TGCGCCAGCAGTTCCCGAGAACGGGCAGGGTCCTATGGCTACACCTTC; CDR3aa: CASSSRERAGSYGYTF
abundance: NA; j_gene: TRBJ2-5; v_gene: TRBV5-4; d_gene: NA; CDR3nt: TGTGCCAGCAGCTTAACCGGGACACAAGAGACCCAGTACTTC; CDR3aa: CASSLTGTQETQYF
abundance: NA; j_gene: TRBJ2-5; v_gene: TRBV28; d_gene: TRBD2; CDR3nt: TGTGCCAGCAGTCCCCAGAGCCGGGAGGGCCTTGGCGGGGAGACCCAGTACTTC; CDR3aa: CASSPQSREGLGGETQYF
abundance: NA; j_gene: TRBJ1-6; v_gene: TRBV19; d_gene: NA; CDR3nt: TGTGCCACTACGAAGAGCGACAGAAATTCACCCCTCCACTTT; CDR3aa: CATTKSDRNSPLHF
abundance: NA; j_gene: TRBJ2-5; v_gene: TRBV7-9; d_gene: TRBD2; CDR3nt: TGTGCCAGCAGCTTAGGGGGGGGATCCCAAGAGACCCAGTACTTC; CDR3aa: CASSLGGGSQETQYF
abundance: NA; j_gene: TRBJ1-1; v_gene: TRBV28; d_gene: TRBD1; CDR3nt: TGTGCCAGCAGTCCTCCCCCCGGGACAGGTGAAGCTTTCTTT; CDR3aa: CASSPPPGTGEAFF
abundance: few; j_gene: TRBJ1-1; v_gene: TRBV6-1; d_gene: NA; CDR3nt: TGTGCCAGCAGTGATACAGGGAACACTGAAGCTTTCTTT; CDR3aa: CASSDTGNTEAFF
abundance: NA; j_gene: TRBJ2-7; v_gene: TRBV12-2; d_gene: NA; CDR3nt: TGTGCAAGTCGCCTTTGGACACTGACGTACGAGCAGTACTTC; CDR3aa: CASRLWTLTYEQYF
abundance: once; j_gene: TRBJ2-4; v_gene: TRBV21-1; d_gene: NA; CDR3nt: TGTGCCAGCACCAAAGTTGAAGCGGGGGGCCTCCTAGCCAAAAACATTCAGTACTTC; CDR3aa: CASTKVEAGGLLAKNIQYF
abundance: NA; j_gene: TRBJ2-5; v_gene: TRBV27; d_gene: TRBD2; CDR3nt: TGTGCCAGCAGTTTATCGAGGTCTAGCGGGGAGACCCAGTACTTC; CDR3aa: CASSLSRSSGETQYF
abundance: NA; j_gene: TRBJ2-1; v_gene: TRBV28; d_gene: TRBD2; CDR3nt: TGTGCCAGCAGTTTCAGGGCGGGAGGCCTGGTTGAGCAGTTCTTC; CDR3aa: CASSFRAGGLVEQFF
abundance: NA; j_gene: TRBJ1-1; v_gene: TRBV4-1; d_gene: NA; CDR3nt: TGCGCCAGCAGCCAATCTGCTTCAGGGGAAACTGAAGCTTTCTTT; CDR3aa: CASSQSASGETEAFF
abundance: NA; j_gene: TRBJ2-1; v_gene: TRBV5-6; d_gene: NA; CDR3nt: TGTGCCAGCAGGCCGGGACTCATTTGGGGGAGTGAGCAGTTCTTC; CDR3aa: CASRPGLIWGSEQFF
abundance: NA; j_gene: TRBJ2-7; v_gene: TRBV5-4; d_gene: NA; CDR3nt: TGTGCCAGCAGCTTTGTGTGGAGTTACGAGCAGTACTTC; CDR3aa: CASSFVWSYEQYF
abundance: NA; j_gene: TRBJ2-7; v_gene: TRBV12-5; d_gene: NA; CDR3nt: TGTGCTAGTGGTTTGGTACTCGGACACAACTACGAGCAGTACTTC; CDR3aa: CASGLVLGHNYEQYF
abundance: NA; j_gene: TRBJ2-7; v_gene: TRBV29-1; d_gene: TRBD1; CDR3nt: TGCAGCGTTGATGAAGGACAGGGGTACGAGCAGTACTTC; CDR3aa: CSVDEGQGYEQYF
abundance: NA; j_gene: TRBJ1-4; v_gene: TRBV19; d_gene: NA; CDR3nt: TGTGCCAGTAGTCTAGGGGGAGGCCTGGAAAAACTGTTTTTT; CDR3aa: CASSLGGGLEKLFF
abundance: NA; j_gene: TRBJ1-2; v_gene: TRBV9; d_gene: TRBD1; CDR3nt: TGTGCCAGCAGCGTAGATATGAATGGACAGGGCACTAACTATGGCTACACCTTC; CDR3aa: CASSVDMNGQGTNYGYTF
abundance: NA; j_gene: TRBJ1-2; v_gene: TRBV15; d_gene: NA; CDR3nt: TGTGCCACCAGCAGAGAGTCGCCAGGCTCTTTAACTCTATATGGCTACACCTTC; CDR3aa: CATSRESPGSLTLYGYTF
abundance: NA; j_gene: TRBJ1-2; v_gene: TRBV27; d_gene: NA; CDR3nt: TGTGCCAGCAGCCCCCGAGGCGCGGAGGGCTACACCTTC; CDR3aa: CASSPRGAEGYTF
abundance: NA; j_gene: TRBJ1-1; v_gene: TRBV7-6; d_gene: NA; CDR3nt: TGTGCCAGCAGCTTAGCCATCGGTGAAGCTTTCTTT; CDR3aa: CASSLAIGEAFF
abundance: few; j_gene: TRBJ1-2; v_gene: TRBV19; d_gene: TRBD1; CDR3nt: TGTGCTTCTGAGGCAGGGGGCCATAACTATGGCTACACCTTC; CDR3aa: CASEAGGHNYGYTF
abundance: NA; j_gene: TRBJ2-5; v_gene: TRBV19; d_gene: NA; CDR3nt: TGTGCCAGTAGATCTTCGGTGAAGACCCAGTACTTC; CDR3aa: CASRSSVKTQYF
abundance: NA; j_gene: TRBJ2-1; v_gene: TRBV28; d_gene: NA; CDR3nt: TGTGCCAGCAGTTTTGGCCCCCCCAATGAGCAGTTCTTC; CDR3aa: CASSFGPPNEQFF
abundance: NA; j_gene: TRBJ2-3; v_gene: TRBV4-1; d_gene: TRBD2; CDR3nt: TGCGCCAGCCAGACGAGCGGGGGGGCGGAAGATACGCAGTATTTT; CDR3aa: CASQTSGGAEDTQYF
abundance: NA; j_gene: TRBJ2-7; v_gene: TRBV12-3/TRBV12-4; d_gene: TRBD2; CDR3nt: TGTGCCAGCAGCCAAGGACTAGCGCATTACTTC; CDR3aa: CASSQGLAHYF
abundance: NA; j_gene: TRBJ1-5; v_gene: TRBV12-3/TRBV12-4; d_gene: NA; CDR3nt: TGTGCCAGCAGTTTTCGTAGCAATCAGCCCCAGCATTTT; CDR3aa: CASSFRSNQPQHF
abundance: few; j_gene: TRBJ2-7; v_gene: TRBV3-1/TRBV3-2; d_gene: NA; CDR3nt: TGTGCCAGCAGCCAAGGATCCCGGTCCTCCAGGGACGAGCAGTACTTC; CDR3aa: CASSQGSRSSRDEQYF